This T cell receptor beta chain was retrieved from a study of molecular identifiers for immune sequencing clone quantification. Study results and caveats: The share of molecules held by clones above 20 RNA copies was over 99% in effector cells and under 1% in naive cells.

Germline V gives CDR1 MNHEY, CDR2 SMNVEV (reference sequence). V was pared by 3 bases and J by 3 bases, with 14 bases between. The CDR3 covers 15 residues. To note about this clonotype: The target antigen is unknown. With a much larger clone just one base away, this may be a read error.

CD8+CD4-CCR7+CD45RA+ cells were sorted as naive CD8 T cells. MiXCR, applied by TCRdb to the PCR reads, yields one record per CDR3 protein. The repertoire holds around 470,000 distinct CDR3 sequences, with around 21% as singletons. The chain links TRBV27 to TRBJ1-2; D ambiguous. Sequenced: naive CD8+ T cells from blood, with Jurkat cell RNA spiked in. Subset reported: FACS-sorted CD8+CD4-CCR7+CD45RA+ naive T cells. This TCR was recovered from a human donor in good health. Some libraries in this study had Jurkat cell RNA spiked in. The CDR3 loop reads CASSFMRNTDYGYTF. CDR3 DNA sequence: TGTGCCAGCAGTTTTATGAGGAATACTGACTATGGCTACACCTTC.